This note documents a single T cell receptor (beta chain) sequence. Its antigen is unidentified. Germline CDR1 reads MDHEN; CDR2 reads SYDVKM. CDR3 length: 14 amino acids. V lost 5 bases and J lost 4, with 14 bases in between. Naive CD8 cells lacked CD45RO and underwent positive selection for CCR7, leaving out terminally differentiated effector memory CD45RA+ cells. Healthy and HIV-negative, the adult donors had no recent acute infections or vaccinations. This specimen comes from a study of shared clonotypes between healthy human individuals. Whole-study findings and limits: How much donors shared clonotypes was expected to be affected by sequencing depth. Memory subsets had estimated richness that was generally smaller than that of naive subsets.

The protocol was immunoSEQ multiplex PCR, while the TCRdb copy is restricted to in-frame clones and leaves out a portion. The sample has roughly 1,800,000 clones, over 85% seen once. The source is a man aged 18 to 30 in good health. Sequencing was done on a sample of naive CD8+ T cells sorted from blood. V usage is TRBV28 and J usage is TRBJ2-5; tentatively, D is TRBD1 (5 bases). The CDR3 nucleotides read TGTGCCAGCAGTCTTGGACATGCCCGAGAGACCCAGTACTTC. Translating gives CASSLGHARETQYF.